What follows are 30 T cell receptor beta chains derived from one specimen sequenced in a study of T cells in women clearing cervical HPV infection (dated by TCRdb to the late 2010s). The library relied on the immunoSEQ multiplex PCR assay. Held by TCRdb, this immuneACCESS table contains in-frame sequences only and omits some clones. Under half of the omission traces to an unresolved V gene where checked; the cause of the rest is unknown. The sample's own table lists approximately 16,000 clones. The ten top clones hold roughly 7.2% of the sample. The material sequenced was blood buffy coat. Receptors originate from a woman between 18 and 75 years old with a cervical HPV16 infection that either progressed to CIN3+ or cleared (not recorded which).

Of note for this clone: The read ends 3 residues before the CDR3 terminus; that terminus is restored from the germline J gene. The chain is built from TRBV5-1 and TRBJ2-7; TRBD1 might be the D (5 bases). CDR3 length equals 15 residues. Between the trimmed V and J ends, which lost 7 bases and 2 bases, there was a span of 19 bases. Per germline, CDR1 SGHRS and CDR2 YFSETQ. Partial CDR3 DNA: TGCGCCAGCCACTACACAGGCGCCAAAACCTACGAG. This gives the protein CASHYTGAKTYE. The full-length CDR3 reads as CASHYTGAKTYEQYF.

As to this clone: The read falls 3 residues short of the CDR3 end, and the missing part is taken from the germline J gene. This chain joins TRBV5-4 and TRBJ2-7; 8 nucleotides line up with TRBD1. Germline-derived CDR1 and CDR2 are SGHNT and YYREEE (reference sequence). V gave up 6 bases and J gave up 3 bases; unmatched junction bases: 8. The CDR3 sequence is 14 residues long. CDR3 bases read: TGTGCCAGCATGAAACCGGGACAGGACTACGAG. This codes for CASMKPGQDYE. The whole CDR3 protein is CASMKPGQDYEQYF.

As regards this clone: The sequence runs out 3 residues before the end of the CDR3; the remainder is reconstructed from the germline J gene. The chain has TRBV7-9 and TRBJ2-4; 9 bases align to TRBD1. Germline CDR1 and CDR2: SEHNR and FQNEAQ (reference sequence). This CDR3 has 14 amino acids. J lost 5 bases, V lost 5 bases, and 4 bases had no gene match. The CDR3 bases that were read are TGTGCCAGCAGCCCGGACAGGGGTCAAAACATT. Translated: CASSPDRGQNI. The CDR3 as a whole reads CASSPDRGQNIQYF.

In regard to this clone: The missing CDR3 end, 3 residues past where the read stops, is filled in from the germline J gene. This chain joins TRBV5-6 and TRBJ1-6; D ambiguous. V was trimmed by 2 bases and J by 9 bases, leaving 6 bases between them. This CDR3 is 12 amino acids long. Germline V gene sequence: CDR1 SGHDT, CDR2 YYEEEE. The CDR3 is CASSFRASPLHF. The CDR3 bases that were read are TGTGCCAGCAGCTTTAGGGCTTCACCC.

Concerning this clone itself: The CDR3 extends 3 residues past the end of the read, so its final part is completed from the germline J gene. The chain joins TRBV7-9 to TRBJ2-5; a possible D gene is TRBD2 (6 bases). The germline gives CDR1 SEHNR, CDR2 FQNEAQ (reference sequence). Trimming cost V 2 bases and J 6 bases, with 13 bases left between them. The CDR3 is 14 amino acids. The CDR3 reads CASSLLEGSQTQYF. Incomplete CDR3 DNA: TGTGCCAGCAGCTTATTGGAGGGGAGCCAGACC.

Points on this clone: Sequencing ends 3 residues short of the CDR3 end; the germline J gene provides the rest. The gene calls are TRBV5-1 and TRBJ2-5, with 9 bases matching TRBD2. CDR1 is SGHRS, CDR2 YFSETQ, per germline. This CDR3 has 16 residues. J was trimmed by 4 bases and V by 2 bases; bases with no gene match: 9. Partial CDR3 DNA: TGCGCCAGCAGCTTAGGTGGGAGTAGCGGGGGAGAGACC. This encodes CASSLGGSSGGET. The whole CDR3 protein reads CASSLGGSSGGETQYF.

With respect to this clone: Read coverage stops 3 residues before the CDR3 terminus; the germline J gene supplies the remainder. The chain is built from TRBV19 and TRBJ2-6; 8 bases map to TRBD2. The trim removed 9 bases at V and 0 bases at J, leaving 7 bases unmatched. This CDR3 is built from 16 residues. Germline CDR1 is LNHDA and CDR2 is SQIVND (reference sequence). CDR3 bases read: TGTGCCAGCCGGGGGGGCGGGTTCTCTGGGGCCAACGTC. Encoded protein: CASRGGGFSGANV. Given in full, the CDR3 is CASRGGGFSGANVLTF. The entire variable domain, with the rest obtained from reference TRBV19 and TRBJ2-6, is as follows: DGGITQSPKYLFRKEGQNVTLSCEQNLNHDAMYWYRQDPGQGLRLIYYSQIVNDFQKGDIAEGYSVSREKKESFPLTVTSAQKNPTAFYLCASRGGGFSGANVLTFGAGSRLTVL.

Concerning this clone itself: The read halts 3 residues ahead of the CDR3 end, with the missing end drawn from the germline J gene. The chain carries TRBV20-1 and TRBJ2-7, with 7 bases aligning to TRBD2. Germline-derived CDR1 and CDR2 are DFQATT and SNEGSKA (reference sequence). J was trimmed by 3 bases and V by 0 bases; bases with no gene match: 8. The CDR3 contains 15 residues. The CDR3 loop is CSAREGSGGGYEQYF. The part of the CDR3 DNA that was read is TGCAGTGCTAGAGAGGGTTCGGGGGGAGGCTACGAG.

With regard to this clone: The read terminates 3 residues before the CDR3 end, so the remaining end is supplied by the germline J gene. The V gene is TRBV7-3, the J gene TRBJ1-2; no firm D call. CDR1 is SGHTA and CDR2 is FQGTGA in the germline V gene. The CDR3 is 17 amino acids. The CDR3 here is CASSPLLAPGSTDTYTF. The CDR3 bases that were read are TGTGCCAGCAGCCCACTTCTAGCGCCAGGAAGCACAGATACG.

Remarks on this clone: The read comes to an end 3 residues before the CDR3 does, leaving the germline J gene to fill in the end. The rearrangement links TRBV27 to TRBJ2-1; 11 nucleotides match TRBD2. The CDR3 has 15 amino acids. The V and J ends lost 4 bases and 3 bases, in that order; junction bases with no gene match: 2. In germline, CDR1 is MNHEY, CDR2 SMNVEV (reference sequence). The DNA read from the CDR3 is TGTGCCAGCAGTTCCACTAGCGGGGGCTACAATGAG. Amino acids: CASSSTSGGYNE. In full, the CDR3 reads CASSSTSGGYNEQFF.

CDR3 loop: CASSGGGAQETQYF. The covered CDR3 bases are TGTGCCAGCAGCGGTGGGGGGGCCCAAGAGACC. V usage is TRBV7-2 and J usage is TRBJ2-5, with a weak D call TRBD2 (7 bases). The read is 3 residues too short to cover the CDR3 end, so that end is filled in from the germline J gene. Trimming took off 5 bases at V and 1 base at J, with 11 bases between the two ends. This CDR3 is 14 amino acids long. In germline, CDR1 is SGHTA, CDR2 FQGNSA.

In regard to this clone: The sequence runs out 3 residues before the end of the CDR3; the remainder is reconstructed from the germline J gene. The rearrangement joins TRBV7-2 to TRBJ2-2, with D perhaps matching TRBD1 or TRBD2 (6 bases each). The CDR3 length is 15 residues. The germline CDR1 and CDR2 sequences are SGHTA and FQGNSA. Trimming stripped 0 bases from V and 5 bases from J, with 10 bases between. The sequenced CDR3 bases are TGTGCCAGCAGCTTAGCGAGGGGGAGGACCGGGGAG. It yields the protein CASSLARGRTGE. The whole CDR3 is CASSLARGRTGELFF. Using reference TRBV7-2 and TRBJ2-2 for the parts outside the CDR3, the full variable domain is GAGVSQSPSNKVTEKGKDVELRCDPISGHTALYWYRQSLGQGLEFLIYFQGNSAPDKSGLPSDRFSAERTGGSVSTLTIQRTQQEDSAVYLCASSLARGRTGELFFGEGSRLTVL.

Concerning this clone itself: The CDR3 end lies 3 residues beyond the end of the read and is filled in from the germline J gene. The chain recombines TRBV29-1 with TRBJ2-5; D uncertain. With 7 bases removed from V and 3 bases from J, the gap between germline ends came to 6 bases. The germline gives CDR1 SQVTM, CDR2 ANQGSEA. The CDR3 spans 10 residues. CDR3 loop: CSAREETQYF. The sequenced part of the CDR3 DNA is TGCAGCGCCAGAGAAGAGACC.

As concerns this clone: The missing CDR3 end, 3 residues past where the read stops, is filled in from the germline J gene. The chain couples TRBV6-1 to TRBJ1-5, with D perhaps TRBD1 (5 bases). The CDR3 is 16 residues long. The V gene's germline CDR1 is MNHNS and CDR2 SASEGT. The ends were cut back, 2 bases at V and 2 bases at J, with 13 bases in the middle. The CDR3 spells CASSEYAGWGNQPQHF. CDR3 DNA, as far as it was read: TGTGCCAGCAGTGAATACGCAGGGTGGGGCAATCAGCCC.

To note about this clone: The read finishes 3 residues shy of the CDR3 end, and the germline J gene is used to complete it. The V and J genes are TRBV19 and TRBJ2-7; D remains ambiguous. Germline values: CDR1 LNHDA, CDR2 SQIVND (reference sequence). The CDR3 has 13 residues. V was trimmed by 4 bases and J by 3 bases, leaving 10 bases between them. The DNA read from the CDR3 is TGTGCCAGTAGTAATTCCCTCAGCTACGAG. Its translation: CASSNSLSYE. The CDR3 reads in full as CASSNSLSYEQYF.

Notes on this clone: The CDR3 end lies 3 residues beyond the end of the read and is filled in from the germline J gene. J is TRBJ2-5 and V is TRBV5-1; 9 bases are a match to TRBD1. This CDR3 region has 15 residues. Trimming took 3 bases from V and 5 from J; bases not matched to a gene: 8. Germline V lookup: CDR1 SGHRS, CDR2 YFSETQ. CDR3 region: CASSSRGQGPETQYF. The DNA read from the CDR3 is TGCGCCAGCAGCTCCCGGGGACAGGGCCCCGAGACC.

Points on this clone: The read terminates 3 residues before the CDR3 end, so the remaining end is supplied by the germline J gene. The chain uses TRBV15 and TRBJ1-5; a weak D match, TRBD1 (6 bases). V was clipped by 0 bases and J by 7 bases, with 7 bases between them. This CDR3 spans 13 amino acids. Germline CDR1 and CDR2: LNHNV and YYDKDF (reference sequence). The sequenced CDR3 bases are TGTGCCACCAGCAGAGATAGGGGGCAGCCC. This gives the protein CATSRDRGQP. The whole CDR3 sequence reads CATSRDRGQPQHF.

This clone is medium-sized by frequency. The covered CDR3 bases are TGTGCCAGCTCACCACAGGACACTCTATACGCAACTAATGAAAAA. It specifies CASSPQDTLYATNEK. The entire CDR3 reads CASSPQDTLYATNEKLFF. The V call is TRBV18, the J call TRBJ1-4, with D perhaps TRBD1 (5 bases). The CDR3 goes on 3 residues after the read ends, and that part is filled in from the germline J gene. With 1 base removed from V and 0 bases from J, the gap between germline ends came to 15 bases. In germline, CDR1 is KGHSH, CDR2 LQKENI. The CDR3 has 18 residues.

In the case of this clone: The read stops 3 residues short of the end of the CDR3; the missing end is completed from the germline J gene. The chain joins TRBV12-3 or TRBV12-4 to TRBJ2-1; D not certain. Trimming stripped 3 bases from V and 1 base from J, with 4 bases between. CDR3 length: 13 residues. CDR3 sequence reads: CASSFGSYNEQFF. Incomplete CDR3 DNA: TGTGCCAGCAGTTTCGGGTCCTACAATGAG.

As for this clone: The read finishes 3 residues shy of the CDR3 end, and the germline J gene is used to complete it. The chain couples TRBV5-4 to TRBJ2-3; 7 bases agree with TRBD1. CDR3 length equals 14 residues. CDR1 SGHNT and CDR2 YYREEE come from the germline V gene (reference sequence). With V trimmed by 4 bases and J by 4 bases, 6 bases remained unmatched. The CDR3 is CASSTGQVADTQYF. CDR3 bases read: TGTGCCAGCAGCACCGGACAGGTCGCAGATACG.

With regard to this clone: At one boundary the junction diverges from the germline segment, which might be a read error. The read stops 3 residues short of the end of the CDR3; the missing end is completed from the germline J gene. The rearrangement joins TRBV4-1 to TRBJ2-5; D is perhaps TRBD2 (5 bases). There are 15 residues in the CDR3. CDR1 and CDR2 from the germline V gene are MGHRA and YSYEKL. CDR3 residues: CTSSQPPGERETQYF. The covered CDR3 bases are TGCACCAGCAGCCAGCCCCCCGGGGAGCGAGAGACC.

A remark on this clone: The sequence runs out 3 residues before the end of the CDR3; the remainder is reconstructed from the germline J gene. The chain is built from TRBV2 and TRBJ2-5; TRBD1 matches 9 bases. The ends lost 7 bases at V and 2 bases at J; junction bases unmatched: 2. The CDR3 totals 13 residues. Germline CDR1 reads SNHLY; CDR2 reads FYNNEI. The CDR3 protein is CASNRGPQETQYF. CDR3 DNA (partial): TGTGCCAGCAACAGGGGGCCACAAGAGACC.

A remark on this clone: The read ends 3 residues shy of where the CDR3 ends; the end is completed using the germline J gene. J is TRBJ2-3 and V is TRBV6-2 or TRBV6-3, with 12 bases lining up with TRBD2. The CDR3 is 16 amino acids. The V segment lost 5 bases and the J segment 3 bases; nucleotides outside the gene matches: 6. Germline CDR1 MNHEY, CDR2 SVGEGT. The CDR3 bases that were read are TGTGCCAGCAGTCGAACTAGCGGGGGGACTACAGATACG. It is translated as CASSRTSGGTTDT. The whole CDR3 is CASSRTSGGTTDTQYF.

In the case of this clone: The read comes to an end 3 residues before the CDR3 does, leaving the germline J gene to fill in the end. The V and J genes are TRBV30 and TRBJ1-2; TRBD1 matches 7 bases. This CDR3 region has 15 residues. Germline CDR1 reads GTSNPN; CDR2 reads SVGIG (reference sequence). CDR3 DNA (partial): TGTGCCTGGAGTAGAACGTTGGGGCAGGGGGGAGGC. It yields the protein CAWSRTLGQGGG. In full, the CDR3 reads CAWSRTLGQGGGYTF. The complete variable domain, with remaining parts taken from reference TRBV30 and TRBJ1-2, reads SQTIHQWPATLVQPVGSPLSLECTVEGTSNPNLYWYRQAAGRGLQLLFYSVGIGQISSEVPQNLSASRPQDRQFILSSKKLLLSDSGFYLCAWSRTLGQGGGYTFGSGTRLTVV.

In regard to this clone: The CDR3 end lies 3 residues beyond the end of the read and is filled in from the germline J gene. V and J are TRBV5-6 and TRBJ2-5; unclear D gene. Germline CDR1 SGHDT, CDR2 YYEEEE. V shed 1 base and J shed 5 bases, with 9 bases lying between them. The CDR3 is 13 residues long. CDR3 sequence reads: CASSLTGGETQYF. The covered CDR3 bases are TGTGCCAGCAGCTTGACTGGCGGCGAGACC.

Points on this clone: Read data end 3 residues before the CDR3 end; the end is taken from the germline J gene. This chain joins TRBV7-3 and TRBJ1-1; TRBD1 aligns across 8 bases. V trimming: 5 bases; J trimming: 5 bases; junction bases outside the gene matches: 10. Per the germline V gene, CDR1 is SGHTA and CDR2 is FQGTGA. This CDR3 contains 15 residues. The CDR3 here is CASSLQGRGQTEAFF. CDR3 DNA, as far as it was read: TGTGCCAGCAGCCTCCAGGGCAGGGGGCAGACTGAA.

A remark on this clone: The read comes to an end 3 residues before the CDR3 does, leaving the germline J gene to fill in the end. This chain joins TRBV4-1 and TRBJ1-2; D call uncertain. Germline CDR1 is MGHRA and CDR2 is YSYEKL. The CDR3 totals 14 residues. Trimming took 0 bases from V and 2 from J, leaving 7 bases between them. The CDR3 spells CASSQERGNYGYTF. CDR3 bases read: TGCGCCAGCAGCCAAGAACGGGGAAACTATGGC.

Comment on this clone: From the germline J gene comes the end of the CDR3, since the read stops 3 residues before it. The chain has TRBV27 and TRBJ2-1, with D possibly matching TRBD1 (5 bases). The ends were cut back, 2 bases at V and 0 bases at J, with 8 bases in the middle. The germline CDR1 and CDR2 sequences are MNHEY and SMNVEV (reference sequence). This CDR3 is built from 15 residues. The CDR3 spells CASSLAGPSYNEQFF. The DNA read from the CDR3 is TGTGCCAGCAGTTTAGCAGGGCCCTCCTACAATGAG.

About this clone itself: The read stops 3 residues short of the end of the CDR3; the missing end is completed from the germline J gene. The rearrangement joins TRBV7-9 to TRBJ2-5; tentatively, D is TRBD1 (6 bases). V was pared by 6 bases and J by 7 bases, with 15 bases between. The CDR3 sequence is 13 residues long. Germline values: CDR1 SEHNR, CDR2 FQNEAQ (reference sequence). The sequenced part of the CDR3 DNA is TGTGCCAGCAGTATAGGACAGAGGGGGACC. Protein sequence: CASSIGQRGT. The whole CDR3 sequence is CASSIGQRGTQYF.

With regard to this clone: The read comes to an end 3 residues before the CDR3 does, leaving the germline J gene to fill in the end. V and J are TRBV2 and TRBJ2-1, with D possibly TRBD2 on 6 matching bases. Deletions cut 6 bases from V and 7 bases from J, with 16 bases between. Per the germline V gene, CDR1 is SNHLY and CDR2 is FYNNEI. This CDR3 has 14 amino acids. The part of the CDR3 DNA that was read is TGTGCCAGCAGCCCCGTGGGGGGACCGAATGAG. Translation: CASSPVGGPNE. The full CDR3 protein is CASSPVGGPNEQFF.